This T cell receptor (beta chain) is from a study of T-cell reconstitution after alpha-beta-depleted transplantation in children. Study-wide results and limits: High day-60 TCRbeta diversity in some patients came from surviving recipient T cells and thymic progenitors. Several hundred graft clones that had expanded were reportedly the source of alpha-beta T cells about two months after transplant. A year post-transplant, T-cell counts and diversity derived mostly from newly produced T cells.

The TCRbeta library incorporated unique molecular identifiers. TCRdb reprocessed the PCR reads with MiXCR, giving one entry per CDR3 protein. Of approximately 15,000 distinct CDR3 sequences listed, about 8% are singletons. V dropped 6 bases and J dropped 6 bases, with 16 bases sitting between them. This CDR3 comprises 13 residues. The germline gives CDR1 DFQATT, CDR2 SNEGSKA (reference sequence). In this sample, this clonotype turned up a few times. Its specificity is not known. This clonotype was sampled from a boy under three years old who had a stem cell transplant for Wiskott-Aldrich syndrome, so the T cells may come from the graft donor. This specimen was PBMCs, mostly from graft donor cells, taken 60 days after TCRalphabeta/CD19-depleted stem cell transplant. V gene TRBV20-1 combines with J gene TRBJ2-3; possible D gene TRBD2, 5 bases. The DNA of the CDR3 is TGCAGTGCACAGCGGAAGATGAAGGATACGCAGTATTTT. Its protein product is CSAQRKMKDTQYF.